This is a list of T cell receptor beta chains from one sample in a study of STAT5B mutations in CD4+ large granular lymphocyte leukemia. Using immunoSEQ multiplex PCR, the repertoire was profiled, and TCRdb retains in-frame clones only, with some absent. This sample has about 33,000 clones, with 60% to 80% found just once. Specimen: CD4+ T cells from blood buffy coats. These TCRs come from a human donor in good health. Both conserved end residues are part of each CDR3. The D gene is left open where the match is weak. Clone size is shown for a subset of rows, as once, few, many or a class of expanded clone.

TRBV5-6,16,TRBJ2-5,.,TRBD2,CASSLNSGRPQETQYF,TGTGCCAGCAGCTTGAATAGCGGGAGACCCCAAGAGACCCAGTACTTC
TRBV10-3,14,TRBJ2-7,.,TRBD2,CATNAGGHDYEQYF,TGTGCCACGAACGCGGGGGGGCACGACTACGAGCAGTACTTC
TRBV29-1,15,TRBJ2-2,.,TRBD2,CSVEILAGAGGELFF,TGCAGCGTTGAAATACTAGCGGGGGCGGGTGGGGAGCTGTTTTTT
TRBV6-1,15,TRBJ2-7,.,.,CASSEFRIDSYEQYF,TGTGCCAGCAGTGAATTCAGGATAGACTCCTACGAGCAGTACTTC
TRBV11-3,13,TRBJ1-5,.,.,CASSLGSNQPQHF,TGTGCCAGCAGCTTAGGGAGCAATCAGCCCCAGCATTTT
TRBV5-1,17,TRBJ2-7,.,TRBD2,CASRRQGTSGRHYEQYF,TGCGCCAGCCGAAGACAGGGGACTAGCGGGAGACACTACGAGCAGTACTTC
TRBV5-1,13,TRBJ1-2,.,.,CASSLGVHYGYTF,TGCGCCAGCAGCTTAGGGGTTCACTATGGCTACACCTTC
TRBV2,15,TRBJ1-2,.,.,CASRRSTASNYGYTF,TGTGCCAGCAGGCGGTCAACAGCGTCTAACTATGGCTACACCTTC
TRBV5-6,17,TRBJ2-6,.,TRBD2,CASSDSGGRSGANVLTF,TGTGCCAGCAGCGATAGCGGGGGACGCTCTGGGGCCAACGTCCTGACTTTC
TRBV2,18,TRBJ2-3,.,.,CASSEGALGDYGTDTQYF,TGTGCCAGCAGTGAAGGGGCCCTTGGAGATTATGGCACAGATACGCAGTATTTT
TRBV28,15,TRBJ1-1,few,.,CASSLMGAANTEAFF,TGTGCCAGCAGTTTGATGGGGGCTGCGAACACTGAAGCTTTCTTT
TRBV6-5,15,TRBJ2-7,.,.,CASSYTRTGSYEQYF,TGTGCCAGCAGTTACACGCGAACAGGGTCCTACGAGCAGTACTTC
TRBV9,14,TRBJ1-1,.,TRBD1,CASSVTGVNTEAFF,TGTGCCAGCAGCGTTACAGGGGTGAACACTGAAGCTTTCTTT
TRBV19,14,TRBJ1-1,few,TRBD1,CASIITGGYTEAFF,TGTGCCAGTATCATAACAGGGGGCTACACTGAAGCTTTCTTT
TRBV5-1,14,TRBJ1-1,.,.,CASSLGQADTEAFF,TGCGCCAGCAGCTTGGGCCAGGCGGACACTGAAGCTTTCTTT
TRBV5-1,15,TRBJ1-3,.,.,CASRTDGSSGNTIYF,TGCGCCAGCAGAACCGACGGTAGCTCTGGAAACACCATATATTTT
TRBV6-6,14,TRBJ2-3,.,.,CASSTHPETDTQYF,TGTGCCAGCAGTACCCATCCGGAGACAGATACGCAGTATTTT
TRBV7-9,13,TRBJ1-1,.,TRBD1,CASSLTGGTEAFF,TGTGCCAGCAGCCTTACAGGGGGCACTGAAGCTTTCTTT
TRBV30,8,TRBJ1-2,few,.,CASQGHTF,TGTGCCTCCCAGGGACACACCTTC
TRBV4-2,16,TRBJ1-2,.,.,CASSQGGTPLNYGYTF,TGTGCCAGCAGCCAAGGGGGGACACCACTCAACTATGGCTACACCTTC
TRBV7-7,16,TRBJ1-1,.,TRBD1,CASSRVRDRGSTEAFF,TGTGCTAGCTCACGGGTCAGGGACAGGGGGTCCACTGAAGCTTTCTTT
TRBV28,15,TRBJ1-5,.,TRBD1,CASSSRTGANQPQHF,TGTGCCAGCAGTTCCCGGACAGGGGCCAATCAGCCCCAGCATTTT
TRBV18,11,TRBJ1-4,.,.,CASSPGGKLFF,TGTGCCAGCTCACCCGGAGGAAAACTGTTTTTT
TRBV7-2,14,TRBJ1-1,.,TRBD1,CASSLRTGYTEAFF,TGTGCCAGCAGCTTGAGGACAGGATACACTGAAGCTTTCTTT
TRBV19,13,TRBJ2-3,.,.,CASSPTGTDTQYF,TGTGCCAGTAGTCCAACGGGGACCGATACGCAGTATTTT
TRBV5-1,14,TRBJ1-5,.,.,CASSLAGEGQPQHF,TGCGCCAGCAGCTTGGCAGGGGAAGGTCAGCCCCAGCATTTT
TRBV29-1,14,TRBJ1-1,few,.,CSVAGGASNTEAFF,TGCAGCGTTGCTGGAGGGGCTTCGAACACTGAAGCTTTCTTT
TRBV5-1,15,TRBJ1-3,.,.,CASSLVGGFGNTIYF,TGCGCCAGCAGCTTGGTCGGGGGCTTCGGAAACACCATATATTTT
TRBV7-2,16,TRBJ1-1,.,.,CASSLAIFREGTEAFF,TGTGCCAGCAGCTTAGCTATCTTCAGGGAGGGGACTGAAGCTTTCTTT
TRBV5-1,13,TRBJ2-7,.,.,CASSFQGNYEQYF,TGCGCCAGCAGCTTCCAGGGCAACTACGAGCAGTACTTC
TRBV4-3,16,TRBJ2-2,.,.,CASSQVVQGNTGELFF,TGCGCCAGCAGCCAAGTGGTACAGGGAAACACCGGGGAGCTGTTTTTT
TRBV5-5,17,TRBJ1-5,.,TRBD1,CASSLRGRQGGFQPQHF,TGTGCCAGCAGCTTGCGGGGTAGACAGGGTGGTTTTCAGCCCCAGCATTTT
TRBV18,14,TRBJ1-4,.,TRBD1,CASSPGTGDEKLFF,TGTGCCAGCTCACCCGGGACAGGGGATGAAAAACTGTTTTTT
TRBV14,13,TRBJ1-2,few,.,CASSPGRDYGYTF,TGTGCCAGCAGCCCGGGGAGAGACTATGGCTACACCTTC
TRBV6-6,14,TRBJ2-2,.,.,CASRLGAGAGELFF,TGTGCCAGCAGACTCGGAGCGGGCGCCGGGGAGCTGTTTTTT
TRBV29-1,14,TRBJ2-2,.,.,CSVEKQGGTGELFF,TGCAGCGTTGAAAAGCAGGGGGGTACCGGGGAGCTGTTTTTT
TRBV19,14,TRBJ1-4,.,TRBD1,CASRSRDRGEKLFF,TGTGCCAGTAGAAGCCGGGACAGGGGAGAAAAACTGTTTTTT
TRBV30,15,TRBJ1-2,.,TRBD1,CAWSRGQQFNYGYTF,TGTGCCTGGAGTAGGGGACAGCAGTTTAACTATGGCTACACCTTC
TRBV7-2,14,TRBJ2-7,.,.,CASSLVGSSYEQYF,TGTGCCAGCAGCTTAGTTGGGAGCTCCTACGAGCAGTACTTC
TRBV11-3,15,TRBJ1-1,.,.,CASRQGPFMNTEAFF,TGTGCCAGCAGACAGGGTCCTTTCATGAACACTGAAGCTTTCTTT
TRBV5-1,15,TRBJ2-5,.,.,CASVLAPSEGETQYF,TGCGCCAGCGTCTTAGCACCCTCGGAGGGAGAGACCCAGTACTTC
TRBV5-4,11,TRBJ2-3,few,.,CASSYADTQYF,TGTGCCAGCAGCTACGCAGATACGCAGTATTTT
TRBV7-9,16,TRBJ2-1,.,.,CASSRGGGTNNNEQFF,TGTGCCAGCAGCCGCGGTGGCGGAACGAACAACAATGAGCAGTTCTTC
TRBV30,15,TRBJ1-3,.,.,CAWSDSSFSGNTIYF,TGTGCCTGGAGTGACTCCAGTTTCTCTGGAAACACCATATATTTT
TRBV5-1,14,TRBJ2-2,.,.,CASRGQENTGELFF,TGCGCCAGCAGGGGACAAGAGAACACCGGGGAGCTGTTTTTT
TRBV5-4,14,TRBJ1-2,.,TRBD1,CASSNTGTGKGYTF,TGTGCCAGCAGCAACACCGGGACAGGGAAGGGCTACACCTTC
TRBV6-6,14,TRBJ2-1,.,TRBD1,CASTEHTGVNEQFF,TGTGCCAGCACCGAACACACAGGGGTGAATGAGCAGTTCTTC
TRBV28,14,TRBJ2-1,.,.,CASKRDRVRYEQFF,TGTGCCAGCAAAAGGGACCGCGTCAGGTATGAGCAGTTCTTC
TRBV4-2,15,TRBJ1-5,few,TRBD1,CASSPTGARDQPQHF,TGTGCCAGCAGCCCGACAGGGGCGAGGGATCAGCCCCAGCATTTT
TRBV20-1,11,TRBJ2-1,few,.,CSAYIRNEQFF,TGCAGTGCCTACATAAGAAATGAGCAGTTCTTC
TRBV9,17,TRBJ2-1,.,TRBD1,CASSKTPRDRIFDEQFF,TGTGCCAGCAGCAAGACTCCCCGGGACAGGATTTTTGATGAGCAGTTCTTC
TRBV19,11,TRBJ2-7,once,.,CASSNTWEQYF,TGTGCCAGTAGTAATACATGGGAGCAGTACTTC
TRBV29-1,13,TRBJ2-1,.,.,CSVEDPGFDEQFF,TGCAGCGTTGAAGATCCGGGTTTCGATGAGCAGTTCTTC
TRBV6-4,14,TRBJ1-5,.,TRBD1,CASSIRTGEQPQHF,TGTGCCAGCTCAATTCGGACAGGGGAACAGCCCCAGCATTTT
TRBV6-4,15,TRBJ1-3,.,.,CASSETGDSGNTIYF,TGTGCCAGCAGTGAAACGGGGGACTCTGGAAACACCATATATTTT